One T cell receptor (beta chain) is described in this entry. Antigen specificity is unknown. Mouse names are used for the genes. Read sequence stops 4 residues before the CDR3 end, and the germline J gene provides the missing end. Following RNA extraction, reverse transcription yielded cDNA that acted as the sequencing template. Method: immunoSEQ multiplex PCR; TCRdb's copy keeps in-frame clones and lacks some. The sample shows approximately 300,000 clones, none of them appearing just once. V shed 2 bases, J shed 0 bases, and the junction held 8 bases outside the gene matches. Germline-derived CDR1 and CDR2 are MSHET and SYDVDS. CDR3 length: 17 amino acids. CD4, CD8alpha, NKG2D, NKG2ACE and other markers were used to sort pooled cutaneous lymph node cells. This entry belongs to a study of CD8+ T cells in alopecia areata. Study overall: Female C3H/HeJ recipients aged about 6-11 weeks got skin from C3H/HeJ graft donors aged about 6-13 months that had spontaneous alopecia. Regarding the study as a whole: Patients shared TCRs less clearly than mice did, possibly owing to HLA.

Specimen: CD4+ T cells sorted from a lymph node. The clonotype originates from a C3H/HeJ mouse with alopecia areata. MHC haplotype here: H2-k. This chain uses TRBV29 with TRBJ1-1; 8 bases agree with TRBD1. The DNA read from the CDR3 is TGTGCTAGCAGTTTACCAAAATCGACAGGGGCAAACACA. Translating it yields CASSLPKSTGANT. The complete CDR3 reads CASSLPKSTGANTEVFF.